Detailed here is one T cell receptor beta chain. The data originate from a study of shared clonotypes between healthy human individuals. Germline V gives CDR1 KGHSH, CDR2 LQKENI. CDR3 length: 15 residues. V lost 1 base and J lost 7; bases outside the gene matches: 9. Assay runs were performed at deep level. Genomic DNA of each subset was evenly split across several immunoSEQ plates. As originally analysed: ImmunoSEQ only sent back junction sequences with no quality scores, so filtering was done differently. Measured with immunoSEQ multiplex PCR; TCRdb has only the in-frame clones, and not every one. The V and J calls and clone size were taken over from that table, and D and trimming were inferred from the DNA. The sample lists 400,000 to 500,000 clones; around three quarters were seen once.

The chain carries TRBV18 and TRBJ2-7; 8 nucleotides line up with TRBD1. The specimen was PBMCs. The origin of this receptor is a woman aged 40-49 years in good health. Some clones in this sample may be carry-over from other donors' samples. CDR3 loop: CASSPRMTGEEEQYF. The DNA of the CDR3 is TGTGCCAGCTCACCACGGATGACAGGGGAGGAAGAGCAGTACTTC.